The clone carrying this TCR beta chain was picked up a small number of times. This sample is drawn from a study of human T cells and chemical hapten exposure. Germline-derived CDR1 and CDR2 are MGHDK and SYGVNS. After removal of 3 bases from V and 7 bases from J, the junction contained 12 bases not matched to a gene. CDR3 length: 19 residues. What the library attached to individual cDNA molecules were unique molecular identifiers. In TCRdb, the RACE reads were re-called with MiXCR into one record per CDR3 protein. Of about 160,000 distinct CDR3 sequences listed, roughly 26% are singletons. Documented time point: patch test 3, about 24 weeks after DPC sensitization. Described treatment: therapeutic diphenylcyclopropenone sensitization with weekly scalp DPC. Ahead of each patch test application, blood was drawn.

This TCR came from a woman aged 18-35 years with alopecia areata. Some clones in this sample may be carry-over from other donors' samples. V usage is TRBV25-1 and J usage is TRBJ2-1; 16 positions match TRBD2. This specimen consisted of whole blood, obtained in connection with sensitization to the hapten diphenylcyclopropenone (DPC). The CDR3 DNA reads TGTGCCAGCAGTGAGTTGGCGGGACTAGCGGGAGGGTTTATTAATGAGCAGTTCTTC. The encoded protein is CASSELAGLAGGFINEQFF.